This paragraph reports one TCR beta chain. The sample is drawn from a study of blood T cell repertoires in COVID-19. Overall study context: Spain, Italy and the United States supplied samples that represented acute and convalescent COVID-19. Nucleic acid was either cDNA or gDNA, and it came from T cells, B-cell-depleted T cells, or PBMCs.

The authors' processing: Amplification with reference gene primers provided the estimates of nucleated cell counts. Only in-frame clones appear in the TCRdb table, and some are missing; sequencing was by immunoSEQ multiplex PCR. V, J and clone size are those of that table, while D and trimming were read from the DNA. The sample shows 70,000 or so clones, 86% of them seen only once. V was clipped by 0 bases and J by 7 bases; unmatched bases: 5. Germline-derived CDR1 and CDR2 are LNHNV and YYDKDF (reference sequence). This CDR3 has 14 amino acids. What was sequenced was peripheral blood. The TCR sequence derives from a man in his sixties or seventies with active COVID-19. V and J are TRBV15 and TRBJ1-2; TRBD1 matches 7 bases. The CDR3 loop reads CATSRDRGLSGYTF. CDR3 DNA: TGTGCCACCAGCAGAGATAGGGGGCTCTCTGGCTACACCTTC.